A selection of T cell receptor beta chains follows, all from one sample in a study of cytomegalovirus exposure and HLA in healthy donors. Assay: immunoSEQ multiplex PCR; the TCRdb copy retains only in-frame clones and omits some. The sample lists hundreds of thousands of clones; less than 85% were seen once. Sequencing used PBMCs. The receptors derive from a man aged 18 to 29 in good health and CMV-seronegative. The CDR3 runs from the conserved cysteine through the conserved F or W. The D gene is left open where the match is weak. Only some rows state a clone size, as once, few, many or a class for expanded clones.

V	D	size	J	DNA	CDR3
TRBV5-1	TRBD2	-	TRBJ2-1	TGCGCCAGCAGCTCACTAGCGGATTACAATGAGCAGTTCTTC	CASSSLADYNEQFF
TRBV6-6	TRBD1	-	TRBJ1-1	TGTGCCAGCAGTTACTCCGGGACAGTGAACACTGAAGCTTTCTTT	CASSYSGTVNTEAFF
TRBV30	-	-	TRBJ1-5	TGTGCCTGGAGTTTATATAATCAGCCCCAGCATTTT	CAWSLYNQPQHF
TRBV6-5	-	-	TRBJ1-1	TGTGCCAGCAGTCACGGGACACCGAACACTGAAGCTTTCTTT	CASSHGTPNTEAFF
TRBV7-9	TRBD1	once	TRBJ2-6	TGTGCCAGCAGCGATCCCGTGACAGGGTTCGGGGCCAACGTCCTGACTTTC	CASSDPVTGFGANVLTF
TRBV15	TRBD1	-	TRBJ1-1	TGTGCCACCAGCAGGGACCAGGGGGACGTTGAAGCTTTCTTT	CATSRDQGDVEAFF
TRBV29-1	TRBD1	-	TRBJ1-1	TGCAGCGTTGAAGATCTTCCCAGGGGGCGCGTAGCTTTCTTT	CSVEDLPRGRVAFF
TRBV7-8	-	-	TRBJ1-2	TGTGCCAGCAGCGCAAATCGTAGACAGGCATATGGCTACACCTTC	CASSANRRQAYGYTF
TRBV7-9	-	-	TRBJ2-7	TGTGCCAGCAGCCCAAGGGGGAGCTCCTACGAGCAGTACTTC	CASSPRGSSYEQYF
TRBV6-4	-	once	TRBJ1-1	TGTGCCAGCAGGCCCGACAGGTTGAACACTGAAGCTTTCTTT	CASRPDRLNTEAFF
TRBV28	TRBD1	-	TRBJ1-2	TGTGCCAGCAACCCGGGAGGGGGGACAGGGGGTGGTGGCTACACCTTC	CASNPGGGTGGGGYTF
TRBV5-1	-	-	TRBJ2-6	TGCGCCAGCAGCTTTAGCTCTGGGGCCAACGTCCTGACTTTC	CASSFSSGANVLTF
TRBV19	TRBD1	-	TRBJ2-1	TGTGCCAGCTCGGGACAGCTTAACAATGAGCAGTTCTTC	CASSGQLNNEQFF
TRBV11-3	-	-	TRBJ1-5	TGTGCCAGCAGCTTCCGCGAACCAAATCAGCCCCAGCATTTT	CASSFREPNQPQHF
TRBV4-2	TRBD1	-	TRBJ1-5	TGTGCCAGCAGCCAAAGAAATTCCGGGACAGGGAGCAATCAGCCCCAGCATTTT	CASSQRNSGTGSNQPQHF
TRBV6-5	TRBD1	-	TRBJ2-1	TGTGCCAGCAGTTACGAGACAGGGGCCGATGAGCAGTTCTTC	CASSYETGADEQFF
TRBV7-8	TRBD2	-	TRBJ2-7	TGTGCCAGCAGCTTCGACCGACTAGCGGGCACCCAGCCCCTCGAGCAGTACTTC	CASSFDRLAGTQPLEQYF
TRBV6-5	TRBD2	-	TRBJ2-7	TGTGCCAGCAGTTACCCCCCAACTAGCGTGACCTACGAGCAGTACTTC	CASSYPPTSVTYEQYF
TRBV5-5	TRBD2	once	TRBJ2-7	TGTGCCAGCAGCTTGTCTAGCGGAAGCTACGAGCAGTACTTC	CASSLSSGSYEQYF
TRBV7-9	TRBD2	-	TRBJ2-2	TGTGCCAGCACGCTAGCGGGAGTTGTCGGGGAGCTGTTTTTT	CASTLAGVVGELFF